The rows below give T cell receptor beta chains drawn from one sample of a study of blood T cell repertoires in COVID-19. Some clones are missing from TCRdb's copy, which holds only in-frame ones; the method was immunoSEQ multiplex PCR. The sample contains roughly 200,000 clones, around four fifths of which appear only once. The specimen was peripheral blood. All receptors come from a man between 65 and 79 years old with active or convalescent COVID-19. The CDR3 runs from the conserved cysteine through the conserved F or W. Fields, in order: J gene, D gene, V gene, clone size, CDR3 protein, CDR3 DNA. A D gene is named only where the DNA matches it firmly. Only part of the rows carry a size: once, few, many, or a class if the clone is expanded.

TRBJ1-6 NA TRBV11-2 few CASRETTISPLHF TGTGCCAGCAGGGAGACGACCATCTCACCCCTCCACTTT
TRBJ1-5 NA TRBV6-5 NA CASRQDFNQPQHF TGTGCCAGCAGGCAGGACTTCAATCAGCCCCAGCATTTT
TRBJ2-1 NA TRBV9 few CASSPELIASYNEQFF TGTGCCAGCAGCCCCGAATTGATAGCCTCCTACAATGAGCAGTTCTTC
TRBJ1-1 NA TRBV10-3 NA CAITAGPSDEAFF TGTGCCATCACCGCGGGGCCGAGCGATGAAGCTTTCTTT
TRBJ1-2 NA TRBV7-9 NA CASSEGTSGYGYTF TGTGCCAGCAGCGAGGGCACCAGCGGATATGGCTACACCTTC
TRBJ2-7 TRBD2 TRBV10-3 NA CAISESLASSTYEQYF TGTGCCATCAGTGAGTCACTAGCGAGCTCAACATACGAGCAGTACTTC
TRBJ1-2 TRBD1 TRBV4-1 NA CASSQDHGTGEYYGYTF TGCGCCAGCAGCCAAGATCATGGGACAGGGGAGTATTATGGCTACACCTTC
TRBJ2-1 TRBD2 TRBV4-1 NA CASSPSGNSYNEQFF TGCGCCAGCAGCCCTAGCGGGAACTCCTACAATGAGCAGTTCTTC
TRBJ2-5 TRBD2 TRBV5-1 NA CASSRGGEGETQYF TGCGCCAGCAGCCGGGGGGGAGAGGGAGAGACCCAGTACTTC
TRBJ1-4 NA TRBV6-5 once CASRPVGTHNEKLFF TGTGCCAGCCGACCTGTGGGGACACATAATGAAAAACTGTTTTTT
TRBJ2-5 NA TRBV10-2 once CASGRGEGETQYF TGCGCCAGCGGGCGCGGGGAAGGGGAGACCCAGTACTTC
TRBJ1-1 TRBD1 TRBV5-1 NA CASSQGDSLTEAFF TGCGCCAGCAGCCAGGGGGACAGTCTCACTGAAGCTTTCTTT
TRBJ1-6 NA TRBV6-5 NA CASSSGTDNNNSPLHF TGTGCCAGCAGTTCCGGAACAGATAATAATAATTCACCCCTCCACTTT
TRBJ1-4 TRBD1 TRBV6-2/TRBV6-3 NA CASSERYQTGTAEKLFF TGTGCCAGCAGTGAGCGCTATCAGACCGGGACAGCTGAAAAACTGTTTTTT
TRBJ2-7 TRBD1 TRBV4-1 NA CASSRTPRDRVNEQYF TGCGCCAGCAGCCGAACGCCCCGGGACAGGGTTAACGAGCAGTACTTC
TRBJ1-2 NA TRBV10-3 NA CAISPRGGGYTF TGTGCCATCAGTCCGCGGGGGGGTGGCTACACCTTC
TRBJ2-7 TRBD2 TRBV5-1 NA CASSSMLSGASYEQYF TGCGCCAGCAGTTCAATGCTTAGCGGGGCCTCCTACGAGCAGTACTTC
TRBJ2-2 NA TRBV24-1 few CATSSTGTMGTGELFF TGTGCCACCAGTTCAACCGGGACAATGGGCACCGGGGAGCTGTTTTTT
TRBJ1-5 TRBD1 TRBV19 NA CASGYQGARVYQPQHF TGTGCCAGTGGGTATCAGGGGGCTCGAGTTTATCAGCCCCAGCATTTT
TRBJ2-2 NA TRBV7-9 once CASSLGWGDRELFF TGTGCCAGCAGCTTAGGTTGGGGAGACCGGGAGCTGTTTTTT
TRBJ1-1 TRBD1 TRBV10-3 NA CAISARTGTTEAFF TGTGCCATCAGTGCCCGGACAGGGACCACTGAAGCTTTCTTT
TRBJ1-2 TRBD1 TRBV5-1 once CASSFVSGDSNYGYTF TGCGCCAGCAGCTTTGTATCGGGGGACAGTAACTATGGCTACACCTTC
TRBJ2-3 TRBD2 TRBV4-2 once CASSQRGLAASTDTQYF TGTGCCAGCAGCCAAAGGGGACTAGCCGCGAGCACAGATACGCAGTATTTT
TRBJ1-5 TRBD1 TRBV7-8 NA CASSPVYDRGNQPQHF TGTGCCAGCAGCCCCGTGTATGACAGGGGGAATCAGCCCCAGCATTTT
TRBJ1-4 NA TRBV5-4 NA CASTSGGDTGEKLFF TGTGCCAGCACCTCAGGTGGCGATACGGGGGAAAAACTGTTTTTT
TRBJ1-2 NA TRBV5-1 NA CASSPTVPTAYGYTF TGCGCCAGCAGCCCGACAGTTCCCACAGCTTATGGCTACACCTTC
TRBJ1-6 TRBD1 TRBV25-1 NA CASNHRGSPLHF TGTGCCAGCAACCACAGGGGGTCACCCCTCCACTTT
TRBJ2-7 TRBD2 TRBV30 NA CAWSVSAGAEQYF TGTGCCTGGAGTGTATCGGCGGGAGCCGAGCAGTACTTC
TRBJ2-1 TRBD2 TRBV19 once CASSIWGGINEQFF TGTGCCAGTAGTATATGGGGGGGGATCAATGAGCAGTTCTTC
TRBJ1-1 NA TRBV10-1 NA CASSESQGNEAFF TGCGCCAGCAGTGAGTCCCAGGGGAATGAAGCTTTCTTT
TRBJ2-1 TRBD1 TRBV2 once CASNERTGVGNEQFF TGTGCCAGCAACGAGAGGACAGGGGTTGGAAATGAGCAGTTCTTC
TRBJ2-5 NA TRBV9 NA CASSVGQPQETQYF TGTGCCAGCAGCGTAGGACAGCCACAAGAGACCCAGTACTTC
TRBJ2-5 TRBD1 TRBV5-4 NA CASSLAGRGQETQYF TGTGCCAGCAGCTTGGCGGGCAGGGGGCAAGAGACCCAGTACTTC
TRBJ1-5 NA TRBV6-5 NA CASNTWGGSNQPQHF TGTGCCAGCAATACCTGGGGGGGTTCTAATCAACCCCAGCATTTT
TRBJ1-4 NA TRBV6-5 NA CATSPGGVSNEKLFF TGTGCCACCTCCCCCGGAGGTGTGAGTAATGAAAAACTGTTTTTT
TRBJ2-5 TRBD2 TRBV5-4 NA CASSLPSGLIETQYF TGTGCCAGCAGTTTGCCCTCGGGACTAATAGAGACCCAGTACTTC
TRBJ1-2 NA TRBV23-1 NA CASSQSSENCYGYTF TGCGCCAGCAGTCAGTCATCGGAGAACTGCTATGGCTACACCTTC
TRBJ1-3 NA TRBV4-2 NA CASSLTRAPGNTIYF TGTGCCAGCAGCCTAACGCGTGCCCCTGGAAACACCATATATTTT
TRBJ1-2 TRBD1 TRBV2 NA CASSVGQRYYGYTF TGTGCCAGCAGTGTGGGACAGAGATACTATGGCTACACCTTC